This T cell receptor beta chain was observed in a study of early T cells in non-severe SARS-CoV-2 infection (dated by TCRdb to the early 2020s). Some background on the complete study: Bulk RNA from unsorted whole blood was used for TCR sequencing, so alpha and beta chains could not be paired.

From a lookup of the germline V gene, CDR1 and CDR2 are MNHEY and SVGAGI. Inclusive of the bounding cysteine and phenylalanine, the CDR3 is 15 residues long. Only the CDR3 part of the read is kept: 45 bases, read in frame from the first base. The V end loses 3 bases and the J end loses 3 bases, and a stretch of 15 bases separates them. Concerning this clonotype itself: The antigen this receptor binds is unknown. The input lacks base qualities; no much larger clone sits a single base away.

Results the study describes overall, beyond this receptor: VDJdb matching was skewed toward anti-spike CD8 responses and likely underestimated virus-specific expansions, missing private and CD4 specificities.

The study was a case-control design nested within a healthcare worker cohort in London, UK, with weekly nasopharyngeal swab PCR tests and blood sampling. Healthcare workers were recruited between 23 and 31 March 2020, during the week of the UK lockdown, and were followed weekly for up to about 16 weeks. Libraries were made using 5' RACE. The instrument was a NextSeq 500. To correct for sequencing error and PCR bias, the TCR library protocol tagged individual cDNA molecules with unique molecular identifiers. Both TCR alpha and beta chains were sequenced, and tight co-correlation was observed between alpha and beta sequence abundances in each sample. As for how the authors treated the data: Decombinator V4 was used to annotate TCR sequences for V gene, J gene and CDR3. Expanded TCRs were defined as changing significantly between any two time points under a Poisson model with p below 0.0001. TCR abundances were normalised to the total number of TCRs sequenced per sample and expressed as counts per million. TRAV1-2 paired with TRAJ12, TRAJ20 or TRAJ33 defined MAIT TCRs, while TRAV10 paired with TRAJ18 defined iNKT TCRs. VDJdb, accessed on 1 November 2021, was searched for TCRs annotated for CMV, EBV and SARS-CoV-2, and TCRs annotated for more than one antigen were excluded. The public reads were reanalyzed by TCRdb: fastp trimming at Q25, MiXCR alignment, in-frame beta chains only. Identical CDR3 proteins give one entry, which carries the most common genes and DNA. The V and J calls come from TCRdb's annotation, not from the publication. A total of tens of thousands of distinct CDR3 sequences appear in this sample, about a tenth of them only once. The ten biggest clones cover approximately 8% of the sample.

This sequence was found in an adult who was a healthcare worker with PCR-confirmed SARS-CoV-2 infection or an uninfected control (not recorded which). The sequencing used whole blood, collected at baseline. The sequence is built from TRBV6-5 and TRBJ2-7; the D gene is perhaps TRBD1 or TRBD2, each of them matching over 5 bases. For the CDR3, the sequence is CASSYSGAGSYEQYF. Read as DNA, the sequence is TGTGCCAGCAGTTATTCCGGGGCAGGGAGCTACGAGCAGTACTTC.